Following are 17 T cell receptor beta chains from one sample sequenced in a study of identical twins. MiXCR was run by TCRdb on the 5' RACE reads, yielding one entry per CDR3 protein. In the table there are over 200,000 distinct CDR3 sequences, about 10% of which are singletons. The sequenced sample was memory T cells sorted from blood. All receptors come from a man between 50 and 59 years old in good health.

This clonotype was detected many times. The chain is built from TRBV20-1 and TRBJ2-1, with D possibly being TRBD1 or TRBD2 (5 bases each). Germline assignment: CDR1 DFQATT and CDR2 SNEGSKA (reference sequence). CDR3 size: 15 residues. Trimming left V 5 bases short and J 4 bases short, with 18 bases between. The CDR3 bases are TGCAGTGCTCCTTCGGGGCTAGCCGCATACAATGAGCAGTTCTTC. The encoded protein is CSAPSGLAAYNEQFF.

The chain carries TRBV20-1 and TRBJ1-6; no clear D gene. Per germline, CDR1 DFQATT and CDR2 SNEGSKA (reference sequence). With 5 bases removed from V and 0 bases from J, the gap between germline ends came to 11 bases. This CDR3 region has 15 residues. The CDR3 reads CSARTEYSYNSPLHF. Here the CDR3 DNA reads TGCAGTGCTCGGACGGAATACTCCTATAATTCACCCCTCCACTTT.

DNA for the CDR3: TGTGCCAGCAGCCAACGGGACAGCCAAGAGACCCAGTACTTC. Protein sequence: CASSQRDSQETQYF. The chain links TRBV5-4 to TRBJ2-5; 7 bases are a match to TRBD1. Germline V gene data show CDR1 as SGHNT and CDR2 as YYREEE (reference sequence). The V gene end was trimmed by 4 bases and the J gene end by 1 base; junction bases not matched to a gene: 4. This CDR3 is 14 amino acids long.

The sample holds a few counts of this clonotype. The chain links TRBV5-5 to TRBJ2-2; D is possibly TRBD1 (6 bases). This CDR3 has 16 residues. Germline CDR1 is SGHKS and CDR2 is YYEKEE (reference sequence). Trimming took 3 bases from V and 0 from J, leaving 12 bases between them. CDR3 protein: CASSSRQATNTGELFF. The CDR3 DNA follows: TGTGCCAGCAGCTCCCGACAGGCTACGAACACCGGGGAGCTGTTTTTT.

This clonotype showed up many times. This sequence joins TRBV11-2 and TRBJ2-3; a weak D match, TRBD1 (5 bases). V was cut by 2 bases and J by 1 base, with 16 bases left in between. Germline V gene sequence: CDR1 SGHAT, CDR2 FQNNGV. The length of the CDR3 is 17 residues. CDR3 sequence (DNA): TGTGCCAGCAGCTTAAATGGTGGGGCGCCCGGCACAGATACGCAGTATTTT. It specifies CASSLNGGAPGTDTQYF.

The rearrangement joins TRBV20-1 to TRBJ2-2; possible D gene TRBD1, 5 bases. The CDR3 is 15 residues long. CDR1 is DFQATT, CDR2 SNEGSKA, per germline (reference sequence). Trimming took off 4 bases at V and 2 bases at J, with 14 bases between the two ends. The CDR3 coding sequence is TGCAGTGCTATTGGGGCTAAGGCTAACACCGGGGAGCTGTTTTTT. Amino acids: CSAIGAKANTGELFF.

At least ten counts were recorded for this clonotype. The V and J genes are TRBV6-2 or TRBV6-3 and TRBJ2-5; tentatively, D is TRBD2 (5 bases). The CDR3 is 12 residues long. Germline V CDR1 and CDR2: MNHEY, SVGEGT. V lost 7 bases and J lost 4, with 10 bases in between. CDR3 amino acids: CASTQGGETQYF. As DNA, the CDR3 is TGTGCCAGCACCCAAGGAGGAGAGACCCAGTACTTC.

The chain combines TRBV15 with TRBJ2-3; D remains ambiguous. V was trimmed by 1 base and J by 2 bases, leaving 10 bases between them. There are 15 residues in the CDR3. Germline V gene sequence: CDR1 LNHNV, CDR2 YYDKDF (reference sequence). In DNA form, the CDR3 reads TGTGCCACCAGCAGAGTTGGCAGCCTCACAGATACGCAGTATTTT. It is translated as CATSRVGSLTDTQYF.

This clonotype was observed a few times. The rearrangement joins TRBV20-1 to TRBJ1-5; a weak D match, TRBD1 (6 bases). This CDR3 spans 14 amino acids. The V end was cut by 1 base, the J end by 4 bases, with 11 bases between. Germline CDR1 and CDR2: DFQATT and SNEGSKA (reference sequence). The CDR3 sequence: CSARAPDSNQPQHF. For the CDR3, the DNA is TGCAGTGCTAGAGCCCCGGACAGTAATCAGCCCCAGCATTTT.

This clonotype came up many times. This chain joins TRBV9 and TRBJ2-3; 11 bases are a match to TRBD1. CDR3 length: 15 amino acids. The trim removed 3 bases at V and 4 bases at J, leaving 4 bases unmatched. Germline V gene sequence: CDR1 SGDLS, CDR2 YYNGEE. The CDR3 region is CASSADRGPADTQYF. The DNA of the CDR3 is TGTGCCAGCAGCGCGGACAGGGGGCCAGCAGATACGCAGTATTTT.

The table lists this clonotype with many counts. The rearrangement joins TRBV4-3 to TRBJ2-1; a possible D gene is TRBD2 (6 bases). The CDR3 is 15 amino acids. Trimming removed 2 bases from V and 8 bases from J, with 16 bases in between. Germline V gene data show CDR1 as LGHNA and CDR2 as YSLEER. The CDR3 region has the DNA TGCGCCAGCAGCCAACACATCCTTAGCGGAGATGAGCAGTTCTTC. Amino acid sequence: CASSQHILSGDEQFF.

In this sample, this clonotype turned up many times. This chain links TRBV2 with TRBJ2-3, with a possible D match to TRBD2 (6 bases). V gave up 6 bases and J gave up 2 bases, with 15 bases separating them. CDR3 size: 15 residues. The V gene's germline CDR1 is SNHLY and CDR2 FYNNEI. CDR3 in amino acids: CASRPTGGLTDTQYF. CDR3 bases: TGTGCCAGCAGACCGACCGGGGGACTCACAGATACGCAGTATTTT.

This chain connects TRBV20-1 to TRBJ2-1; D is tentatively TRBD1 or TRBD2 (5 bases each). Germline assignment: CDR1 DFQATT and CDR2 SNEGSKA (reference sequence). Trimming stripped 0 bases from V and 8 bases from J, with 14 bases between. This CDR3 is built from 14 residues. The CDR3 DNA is TGCAGTGCTAGAGATGAGAGGGGTTGGGATGAGCAGTTCTTC. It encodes CSARDERGWDEQFF.

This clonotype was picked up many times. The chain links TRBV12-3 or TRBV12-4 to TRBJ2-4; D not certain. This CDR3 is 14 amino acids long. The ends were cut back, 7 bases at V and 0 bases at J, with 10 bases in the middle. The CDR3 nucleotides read TGTGCCAGCACCACGGACCTAGCCAAAAACATTCAGTACTTC. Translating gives CASTTDLAKNIQYF.

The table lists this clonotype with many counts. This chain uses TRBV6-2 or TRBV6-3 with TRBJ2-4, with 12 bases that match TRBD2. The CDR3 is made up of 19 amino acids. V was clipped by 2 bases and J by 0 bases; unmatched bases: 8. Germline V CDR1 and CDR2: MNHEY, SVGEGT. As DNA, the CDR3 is TGTGCCAGCAGTTACCCTCCTAGCGGGGGGGAGCTAGCCAAAAACATTCAGTACTTC. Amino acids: CASSYPPSGGELAKNIQYF.

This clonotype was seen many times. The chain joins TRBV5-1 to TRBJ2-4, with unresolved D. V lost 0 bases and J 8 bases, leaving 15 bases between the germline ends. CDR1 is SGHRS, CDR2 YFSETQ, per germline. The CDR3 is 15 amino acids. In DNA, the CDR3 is TGCGCCAGCAGCTTGGACTTGGGCCACAAGGACATTCAGTACTTC. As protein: CASSLDLGHKDIQYF. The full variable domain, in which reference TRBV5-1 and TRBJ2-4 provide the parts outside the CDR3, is KAGVTQTPRYLIKTRGQQVTLSCSPISGHRSVSWYQQTPGQGLQFLFEYFSETQRNKGNFPGRFSGRQFSNSRSEMNVSTLELGDSALYLCASSLDLGHKDIQYFGAGTRLSVL.

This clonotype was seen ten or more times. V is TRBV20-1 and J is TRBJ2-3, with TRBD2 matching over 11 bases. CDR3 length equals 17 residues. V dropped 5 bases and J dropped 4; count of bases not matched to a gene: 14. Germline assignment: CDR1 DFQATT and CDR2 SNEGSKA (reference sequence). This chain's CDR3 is CSASTDMTSGEADTQYF. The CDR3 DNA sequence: TGCAGTGCTTCCACAGACATGACTAGCGGGGAAGCAGATACGCAGTATTTT.